The 26 T cell receptor beta chains given below trace back to one sample, sequenced in a study of cytomegalovirus exposure and HLA in healthy donors listed by TCRdb under 2017. Library construction relied on the immunoSEQ multiplex PCR assay. For the multiplex PCR, a mixture combining 60 forward primers for TCR Vbeta segments and 13 reverse primers for TCR Jbeta segments was used. In TCRdb, the immuneACCESS table is reduced to in-frame sequences with V and J assigned. These tables do not hold every clone; where another copy was compared, an unresolved V gene accounts for under half, and the others remain unexplained. The sample has over 100,000 clones on record, around four fifths of them singletons. Over 2% of the sample is in the top ten clones. Sequenced material: PBMCs. Receptors were obtained from a woman in her thirties or forties in good health and CMV-seropositive.

The CDR3: CASSLASGQGWNEQYF. The CDR3 bases are TGTGCCAGCAGCTTAGCATCGGGACAGGGATGGAACGAGCAGTACTTC. The chain recombines TRBV7-2 with TRBJ2-7; 9 bases are shared with TRBD1. This CDR3 spans 16 amino acids. After removal of 0 bases from V and 5 bases from J, the junction contained 8 bases not matched to a gene. CDR1 SGHTA and CDR2 FQGNSA come from the germline V gene.

This clone was counted a few times. CDR3 coding DNA: TGTGCCAGCAGGGGACAGGGCTTGACCGGGGAGCTGTTTTTT. Amino acids: CASRGQGLTGELFF. This chain uses TRBV2 with TRBJ2-2, with TRBD1 matching 9 bases. Germline-derived CDR1 and CDR2 are SNHLY and FYNNEI. The CDR3 runs to 14 residues. V gave up 6 bases and J gave up 5 bases; unmatched junction bases: 4.

This chain links TRBV7-9 with TRBJ2-7, with 8 bases identical to TRBD2. The CDR3 runs 14 residues. Germline CDR1 SEHNR, CDR2 FQNEAQ (reference sequence). Unmatched junction bases numbered 8, after V lost 6 bases and J lost 4 bases. The chain's CDR3 is CASRAGGGMYEQYF. The CDR3 bases are TGTGCCAGCAGAGCCGGGGGGGGAATGTACGAGCAGTACTTC.

J is TRBJ2-7 and V is TRBV6-5; 8 bases fit TRBD1. The CDR3 length is 15 residues. From germline, CDR1 is MNHEY and CDR2 SVGAGI. The junction had 9 bases not matched to a gene; V was cut back by 6 bases and J by 2 bases. CDR3 amino acids: CASSRTQTGAYEQYF. The CDR3 region has the DNA TGTGCCAGCAGCCGCACCCAGACAGGGGCCTACGAGCAGTACTTC.

This chain uses TRBV9 with TRBJ1-1; perhaps TRBD1 as D (6 bases). CDR1 is SGDLS, CDR2 YYNGEE, per germline. The CDR3 has 13 amino acids. The germline V and J ends were trimmed by 4 bases and 1 base, with 8 bases remaining between them. The CDR3 protein is CASSWTENTEAFF. In DNA, the CDR3 is TGTGCCAGCAGCTGGACAGAGAACACTGAAGCTTTCTTT.

The V gene is TRBV5-1, the J gene TRBJ2-3, with TRBD1 identical over 8 bases. The V gene's germline CDR1 is SGHRS and CDR2 YFSETQ. The CDR3 extends over 14 amino acids. V lost 4 bases, J lost 5 bases, and 6 bases stayed unmatched. The CDR3 protein is CASSTDRVGDTQYF. CDR3 nucleotide sequence: TGCGCCAGCAGCACGGACAGGGTTGGAGATACGCAGTATTTT.

This rearrangement joins TRBV28 to TRBJ1-1; D remains unclear. V lost 5 bases to trimming and J lost 0 bases, with 10 bases between them. CDR1 MDHEN and CDR2 SYDVKM come from the germline V gene. The CDR3 runs 14 residues. CDR3 residues: CASSPPQLNTEAFF. The CDR3 DNA sequence: TGTGCCAGCAGTCCCCCTCAGTTGAACACTGAAGCTTTCTTT. Variable domain in full (rest from reference TRBV28 and TRBJ1-1): DVKVTQSSRYLVKRTGEKVFLECVQDMDHENMFWYRQDPGLGLRLIYFSYDVKMKEKGDIPEGYSVSREKKERFSLILESASTNQTSMYLCASSPPQLNTEAFFGQGTRLTVV.

The J gene is TRBJ1-5, the V gene TRBV10-2; D ambiguous. The CDR3 length is 16 residues. Germline V lookup: CDR1 WSHSY, CDR2 SAAADI. V lost 6 bases and J 0 bases, leaving 15 bases between the germline ends. CDR3 DNA: TGCGCCAGCAGCGGCACAGCATTTTATAGCAATCAGCCCCAGCATTTT. Translation: CASSGTAFYSNQPQHF.

The chain is built from TRBV6-1 and TRBJ1-2, with D perhaps TRBD1 (5 bases). The CDR3 has 13 amino acids. Germline V gene sequence: CDR1 MNHNS, CDR2 SASEGT. The V end lost 6 bases, the J end lost 10 bases, and 18 bases lay between the germline ends. In DNA, the CDR3 is TGTGCCAGCAGCACCTCCCGGGGGGGAGACTACACCTTC. It codes for CASSTSRGGDYTF.

The chain is built from TRBV6-6 and TRBJ2-7; 8 positions match TRBD1. The assigned J gene may be wrong: the sequence end matches TRBJ2-1 better. This CDR3 is built from 14 residues. Germline V CDR1 and CDR2: MNHNY, SVGAGI (reference sequence). The CDR3 DNA is TGTGCCAGCAGTTCCTCAACAGGGGGGAATGAGCAGTTCTTC. Protein sequence: CASSSSTGGNEQFF.

In this sample, this clone turned up once. The V and J genes are TRBV5-1 and TRBJ2-7, with TRBD2 matching 9 bases. CDR3 length equals 15 residues. Germline CDR1 and CDR2: SGHRS and YFSETQ. After removal of 4 bases from V and 3 bases from J, the junction contained 8 bases not matched to a gene. CDR3 DNA: TGCGCCAGCAGCACCCTTAGCGGGAGAGACTACGAGCAGTACTTC. Translation: CASSTLSGRDYEQYF. Full variable domain (rest looked up from reference TRBV5-1 and TRBJ2-7): KAGVTQTPRYLIKTRGQQVTLSCSPISGHRSVSWYQQTPGQGLQFLFEYFSETQRNKGNFPGRFSGRQFSNSRSEMNVSTLELGDSALYLCASSTLSGRDYEQYFGPGTRLTVT.

This clone was counted once. This rearrangement joins TRBV19 to TRBJ2-5; perhaps TRBD1 as D (7 bases). There are 14 residues in the CDR3. CDR1 LNHDA and CDR2 SQIVND come from the germline V gene (reference sequence). Trimming shortened V by 3 bases and J by 2 bases, and 10 bases separated the two germline ends. The CDR3 spells CASSMTGRQETQYF. The CDR3, as DNA: TGTGCCAGTAGTATGACAGGGAGGCAAGAGACCCAGTACTTC.

This chain links TRBV4-3 with TRBJ2-1; 11 bases are a match to TRBD2. Germline loops: CDR1 LGHNA, CDR2 YSLEER. The CDR3 sequence is 17 residues long. V lost 0 bases, J lost 5 bases, and 6 bases stayed unmatched. The CDR3 coding sequence is TGCGCCAGCAGCCAAGATTTCCTAGCGGGGGGCAACAATGAGCAGTTCTTC. Its protein product is CASSQDFLAGGNNEQFF.

The rearrangement joins TRBV11-3 to TRBJ2-1, with a possible D match to TRBD2 (6 bases). The CDR3 runs 15 residues. Between the trimmed V and J ends, which lost 8 bases and 1 base, there was a span of 15 bases. Germline V gene lookup returns CDR1 SGHNT and CDR2 YENEEA. The CDR3 region is CASSPSGTSYNEQFF. The CDR3 bases are TGTGCCAGCTCCCCGTCCGGGACTTCCTACAATGAGCAGTTCTTC.

Here the CDR3 DNA reads TGCGCCAGCAGTGAAGACTTGGGACTAGCCTCAAACACCGGGGAGCTGTTTTTT. This encodes CASSEDLGLASNTGELFF. J is TRBJ2-2 and V is TRBV10-2; 9 bases fit TRBD2. In germline, CDR1 is WSHSY, CDR2 SAAADI. The junction had 10 bases not matched to a gene; V was cut back by 3 bases and J by 2 bases. The CDR3 runs 18 residues.

V gene TRBV18 combines with J gene TRBJ2-5, with TRBD2 matching over 8 bases. CDR3 length equals 15 residues. J was trimmed by 1 base and V by 8 bases; bases with no gene match: 9. Germline V gives CDR1 KGHSH, CDR2 LQKENI. The CDR3 loop reads CASLAGGLVQETQYF. Here the CDR3 DNA reads TGTGCCAGCCTTGCGGGGGGCTTGGTCCAAGAGACCCAGTACTTC.

A few counts support this clone. This rearrangement joins TRBV9 to TRBJ1-5, with 7 bases lining up with TRBD1. The CDR3 contains 13 residues. Germline V gene lookup returns CDR1 SGDLS and CDR2 YYNGEE. The V and J ends lost 2 bases and 4 bases, in that order; junction bases with no gene match: 0. The chain's CDR3 is CASSVDRNQPQHF. The DNA for the CDR3 is TGTGCCAGCAGCGTGGACAGGAATCAGCCCCAGCATTTT.

V is TRBV5-1 and J is TRBJ2-6; 8 positions match TRBD1. Trimming removed 1 base from V and 2 bases from J; junction bases left unmatched: 5. Germline V gene lookup returns CDR1 SGHRS and CDR2 YFSETQ. CDR3 length equals 17 residues. The CDR3 coding sequence is TGCGCCAGCAGCTTGTCAGGACAGGGCGCTGGGGCCAACGTCCTGACTTTC. Its translation is CASSLSGQGAGANVLTF.

The rearrangement uses TRBV5-1 and TRBJ1-4, with D hard to call. CDR1 is SGHRS, CDR2 YFSETQ, per germline. Trimming removed 0 bases from V and 8 bases from J, with 20 bases in between. The length of the CDR3 is 17 residues. DNA of the CDR3: TGCGCCAGCAGCTTGGACGCGAGGGCGTCTGGTGGGGAAAAACTGTTTTTT. This codes for CASSLDARASGGEKLFF. The full variable domain, rest sourced from reference TRBV5-1 and TRBJ1-4, is KAGVTQTPRYLIKTRGQQVTLSCSPISGHRSVSWYQQTPGQGLQFLFEYFSETQRNKGNFPGRFSGRQFSNSRSEMNVSTLELGDSALYLCASSLDARASGGEKLFFGSGTQLSVL.

J is TRBJ1-1 and V is TRBV19; D possibly corresponds to TRBD1 (6 bases). CDR1 LNHDA and CDR2 SQIVND come from the germline V gene (reference sequence). Trimming stripped 5 bases from V and 1 base from J, with 17 bases between. CDR3 size: 16 residues. In DNA, the CDR3 is TGTGCCAGTAGTGAAACAGGGCTTTCGCCGAACACTGAAGCTTTCTTT. Its translation is CASSETGLSPNTEAFF.

The chain uses TRBV18 and TRBJ1-4; 8 nucleotides agree with TRBD1. Germline V CDR1 and CDR2: KGHSH, LQKENI. The CDR3 sequence is 14 residues long. V was pared by 2 bases and J by 5 bases, with 1 base of the junction left unmatched. This CDR3 is CASSPNRGNEKLFF. CDR3 bases: TGTGCCAGCTCACCAAACAGGGGGAATGAAAAACTGTTTTTT.

The V and J genes are TRBV7-2 and TRBJ2-2; D perhaps matches TRBD1 (6 bases). Between the trimmed V and J ends, which lost 4 bases and 2 bases, there was a span of 11 bases. This CDR3 spans 15 amino acids. Per the germline V gene, CDR1 is SGHTA and CDR2 is FQGNSA. The CDR3 coding sequence is TGTGCCAGCAGCTCCTGGGGGCGTAACACCGGGGAGCTGTTTTTT. Translation gives CASSSWGRNTGELFF. Full variable domain (rest looked up from reference TRBV7-2 and TRBJ2-2): GAGVSQSPSNKVTEKGKDVELRCDPISGHTALYWYRQSLGQGLEFLIYFQGNSAPDKSGLPSDRFSAERTGGSVSTLTIQRTQQEDSAVYLCASSSWGRNTGELFFGEGSRLTVL.

This chain uses TRBV9 with TRBJ2-3, with 9 bases that match TRBD2. The germline V gene encodes CDR1 SGDLS and CDR2 YYNGEE. Losses at the gene ends were 0 bases for V and 6 bases for J; bases not matched to a gene: 8. The CDR3 contains 16 residues. The CDR3: CASSVAGGRAGDTQYF. CDR3 nucleotide sequence: TGTGCCAGCAGCGTAGCTGGCGGGAGGGCCGGGGATACGCAGTATTTT.

The chain combines TRBV9 with TRBJ2-2, with TRBD2 identical over 12 bases. V was clipped by 0 bases and J by 3 bases; unmatched bases: 0. This CDR3 comprises 16 residues. Germline CDR1 reads SGDLS; CDR2 reads YYNGEE. CDR3 residues: CASSVGLAGDTGELFF. DNA of the CDR3: TGTGCCAGCAGCGTAGGACTAGCGGGAGACACCGGGGAGCTGTTTTTT.

There are a few counts of this clone. The chain uses TRBV10-1 and TRBJ1-5; 10 bases agree with TRBD1. After removal of 0 bases from V and 6 bases from J, the junction contained 11 bases not matched to a gene. CDR1 and CDR2 from the germline V gene are WNHNN and SYGVQD (reference sequence). The CDR3 runs 18 residues. The CDR3 loop is CASSESTGGAPEGQPQHF. In DNA form, the CDR3 reads TGCGCCAGCAGTGAGTCGACAGGGGGCGCCCCCGAGGGTCAGCCCCAGCATTTT.

This rearrangement joins TRBV21-1 to TRBJ1-5; the D call of TRBD1 is as the table states it, not checked on the DNA. TRBV21-1 corresponds to a pseudogene. The CDR3 contains 16 residues. The CDR3 DNA follows: TGTGCCAGCAGCAATAACAGGGGGCTAATCAATCAGCCCCAGCATTTT. Translating gives CASSNNRGLINQPQHF.